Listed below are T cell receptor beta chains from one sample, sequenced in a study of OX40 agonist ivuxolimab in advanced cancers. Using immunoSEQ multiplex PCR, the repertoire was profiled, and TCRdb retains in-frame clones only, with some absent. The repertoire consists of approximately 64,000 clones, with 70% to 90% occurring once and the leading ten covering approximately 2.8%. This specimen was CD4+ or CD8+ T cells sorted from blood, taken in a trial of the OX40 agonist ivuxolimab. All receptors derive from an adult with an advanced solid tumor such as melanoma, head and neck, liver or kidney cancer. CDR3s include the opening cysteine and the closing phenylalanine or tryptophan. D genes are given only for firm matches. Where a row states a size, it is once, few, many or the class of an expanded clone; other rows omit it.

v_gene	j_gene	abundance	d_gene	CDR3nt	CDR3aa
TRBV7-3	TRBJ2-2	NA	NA	TGTGCCAGCAGCCCAGGGCCCGTGAACACCGGGGAGCTGTTTTTT	CASSPGPVNTGELFF
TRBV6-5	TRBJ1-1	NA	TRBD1	TGTGCCAGCAGTTACTCAGGGGGCAACACTGAAGCTTTCTTT	CASSYSGGNTEAFF
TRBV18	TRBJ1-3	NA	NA	TGTGCCAGCTCACCAGATTCCGGGGTTGGAAACACCATATATTTT	CASSPDSGVGNTIYF
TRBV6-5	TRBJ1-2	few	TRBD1	TGTGCCAGCAGTTACCGGGACAGGGTCTGGGAGGGCTACACCTTC	CASSYRDRVWEGYTF
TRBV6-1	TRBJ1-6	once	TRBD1	TGTGCCAGCAGTGAATCGGGACAGGCGCTTGCACCCCTCCACTTT	CASSESGQALAPLHF
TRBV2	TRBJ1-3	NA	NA	TGTGCCAGCAGTGTGACCGGGTCCTTTTTTTCTGGAAACACCATATATTTT	CASSVTGSFFSGNTIYF
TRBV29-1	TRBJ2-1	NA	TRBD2	TGCAGCGTTGTTCGGGGGGGACACAATGAGCAGTTCTTC	CSVVRGGHNEQFF
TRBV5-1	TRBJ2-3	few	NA	TGCGCCAGCAGCTTTAAAGGATCTAGCACAGATACGCAGTATTTT	CASSFKGSSTDTQYF
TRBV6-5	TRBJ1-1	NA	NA	TGTGCCAGCAGTTTAACAGGGTTGGGGCCGACCACTGAAGCTTTCTTT	CASSLTGLGPTTEAFF
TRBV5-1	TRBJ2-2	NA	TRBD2	TGCGCCAGCAGCTTGACCGTAGCGGGGGGAAACACCGGGGAGCTGTTTTTT	CASSLTVAGGNTGELFF
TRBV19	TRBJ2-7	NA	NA	TGTGCCAGTAGGACTCAGGGTGGCTCCTACGAGCAGTACTTC	CASRTQGGSYEQYF
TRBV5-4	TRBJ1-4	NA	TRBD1	TGTGCCAGCAGCTTGGCCCGGGGACAGGGCCAAGAAAAACTGTTTTTT	CASSLARGQGQEKLFF
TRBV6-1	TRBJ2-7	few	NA	TGTGCCAGCAGTGGAGGTGGTTGGGGTGGGTCCTACGAGCAGTACTTC	CASSGGGWGGSYEQYF
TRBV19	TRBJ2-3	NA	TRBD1	TGTGCCAGTACCCAAATCAGGGGGAGCACAGATACGCAGTATTTT	CASTQIRGSTDTQYF
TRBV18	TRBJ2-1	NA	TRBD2	TGTGCCAGCTCACCCATCGCCGGGGGGATCAATGAGCAGTTCTTC	CASSPIAGGINEQFF
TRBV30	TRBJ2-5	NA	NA	TGTGCCTGGAGTGTAACGAGAGAGACCCAGTACTTC	CAWSVTRETQYF
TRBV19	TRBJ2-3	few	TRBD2	TGTGCCAGTACCCGCCCGGGGGGGCTAAGCACAGATACGCAGTATTTT	CASTRPGGLSTDTQYF
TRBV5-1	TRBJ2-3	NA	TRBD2	TGCGCCAGCAGCCCCCCGGGCTCGGGGGGGCCAATTGATACGCAGTATTTT	CASSPPGSGGPIDTQYF
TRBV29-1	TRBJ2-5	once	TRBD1	TGCAGCGTCACGACAGGGAAAGAGACCCAGTACTTC	CSVTTGKETQYF
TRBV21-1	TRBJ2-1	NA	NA	TGTGCCAGCACGAATCGGGGGGGCCCGGGTGAGCAGTTCTTC	CASTNRGGPGEQFF
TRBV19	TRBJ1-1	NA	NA	TGTGCCAGTAGTGCAGACACCGCGACCTCGGTAACTGAAGCTTTCTTT	CASSADTATSVTEAFF
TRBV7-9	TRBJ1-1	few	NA	TGTGCCAGCAGCTTAGAGACAGAAGCTTTCTTT	CASSLETEAFF
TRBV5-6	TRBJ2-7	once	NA	TGTGCCAGCAGCTATGACAGGACCTCCTACGAGCAGTACTTC	CASSYDRTSYEQYF
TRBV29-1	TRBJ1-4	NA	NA	TGCAGCGTTGAACCTAATTTCTGGCAGGGAAGGAGGGGAGGTAATGAAAAACTGTTTTTT	CSVEPNFWQGRRGGNEKLFF
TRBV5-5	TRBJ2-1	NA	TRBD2	TGTGCCAGCAGCTTGCCTAGCGGTTTCAATGAGCAGTTCTTC	CASSLPSGFNEQFF
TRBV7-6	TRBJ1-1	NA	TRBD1	TGTGCCAGCAGCTTCGGAGGGGGCGGTGGCGGTGCCACTGAAGCTTTCTTT	CASSFGGGGGGATEAFF
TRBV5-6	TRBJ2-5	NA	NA	TGTGCCAGCAGCCCCGACAGTTTTGGGACCCAGTACTTC	CASSPDSFGTQYF
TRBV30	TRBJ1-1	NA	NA	TGTGCCTGGAGTAGACAGGCAGGGAGCCGGACTGAAGCTTTCTTT	CAWSRQAGSRTEAFF
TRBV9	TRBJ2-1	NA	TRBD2	TGTGCCAGCAGCGTAGCGCAGGTGGGGGGGTACAATGAGCAGTTCTTC	CASSVAQVGGYNEQFF
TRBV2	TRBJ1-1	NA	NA	TGTGCCAGCAGTGGAGGCTACACTGAAGCTTTCTTT	CASSGGYTEAFF
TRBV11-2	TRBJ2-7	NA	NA	TGTGCCAGCAGCTTAGAACCGAGCACCTACGAGCAGTACTTC	CASSLEPSTYEQYF
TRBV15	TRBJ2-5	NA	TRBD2	TGTGCCACCAGCAGTTGGGGGGGGGAGACCCAGTACTTC	CATSSWGGETQYF
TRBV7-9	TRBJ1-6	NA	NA	TGTGCCAGCAGCCCAGGCAGTTCTTATAATTCACCCCTCCACTTT	CASSPGSSYNSPLHF
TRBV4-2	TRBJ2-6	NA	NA	TGTGCCAGCAGTCCGGGGGATCGGGGTAAGGGGTTGACTTTC	CASSPGDRGKGLTF
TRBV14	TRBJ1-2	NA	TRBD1	TGTGCCAGCAGCCAAGGCGGCCACCGGGACAGGGAAGAAGGGGGCTATGGCTACACCTTC	CASSQGGHRDREEGGYGYTF
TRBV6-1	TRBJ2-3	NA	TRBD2	TGTGCCAGCAGTGATACACTAGCGGGGGGCACAGATACGCAGTATTTT	CASSDTLAGGTDTQYF
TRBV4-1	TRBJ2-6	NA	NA	TGCGCCAGCAGCCTCACAGGGTTCGGGGCCAACGTCCTGACTTTC	CASSLTGFGANVLTF
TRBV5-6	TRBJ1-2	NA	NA	TGTGCCAGCAGCTTGGCCGGGCTCCTCTACTATGGCTACACCTTC	CASSLAGLLYYGYTF
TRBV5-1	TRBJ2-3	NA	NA	TGCGCCAGCAGCCCCGGACTACTCACAGATACGCAGTATTTT	CASSPGLLTDTQYF
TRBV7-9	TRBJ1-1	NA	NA	TGTGCCAGCAGCTTAAAACAGGGAGGGACTGAAGCTTTCTTT	CASSLKQGGTEAFF
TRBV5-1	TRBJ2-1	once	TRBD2	TGCGCCAGCAGCGGGTCGGGGGGTATTTTGGAGGAGCAGTTCTTC	CASSGSGGILEEQFF
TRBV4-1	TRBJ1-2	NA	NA	TGCGCCAGCAGCCAAGGCGGCGACCTCTACTATGGCTACACCTTC	CASSQGGDLYYGYTF
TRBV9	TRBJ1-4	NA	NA	TGTGCCAGCAGCGTAGCGTCGGGGGACCGTAATGAAAAACTGTTTTTT	CASSVASGDRNEKLFF
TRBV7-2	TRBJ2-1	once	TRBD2	TGTGCCAGCAGTCCGAACGGCGGGGGGGTTTGGGAGCAGTTCTTC	CASSPNGGGVWEQFF
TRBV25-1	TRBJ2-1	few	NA	TGTGCCAGCAGTAGCATAGGTGTCGGCTCCTACAATGAGCAGTTCTTC	CASSSIGVGSYNEQFF
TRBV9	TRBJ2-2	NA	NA	TGTGCCAGCAGCACCGGGACCCTGAACACCGGGGAGCTGTTTTTT	CASSTGTLNTGELFF
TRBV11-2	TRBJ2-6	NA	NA	TGTGCCAGCGGCTTCGGACGCCAAAAAAGCGGTGGGGCCAACGTCCTGACTTTC	CASGFGRQKSGGANVLTF
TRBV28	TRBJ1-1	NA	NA	TGTGCCAGCAGCCCGAATCTGAACACTGAAGCTTTCTTT	CASSPNLNTEAFF